This record covers a single T cell receptor (beta chain). Its antigen is still unknown. Other DNA sequences in this sample translate to the same CDR3. The data are from a study of shared clonotypes between healthy human individuals. Study-wide findings and caveats: Though the depth was large, rarefaction showed that sorted-subset sequencing was incomplete. Memory subsets had estimated richness that was generally smaller than that of naive subsets.

Recent vaccinations or acute infections were absent in the healthy HIV-negative adult donors. CDR3 length: 15 residues. V lost 3 bases to trimming and J lost 0 bases, with 12 bases between them. Per germline, CDR1 SGHNT and CDR2 YYREEE (reference sequence). Here immunoSEQ multiplex PCR was the method, and the copy in TCRdb shows in-frame clones only, minus some. The sample has some 1.5 million clones; 96% are singletons. The sequenced sample consisted of naive CD4+ T cells sorted from blood. Regarding subset: CD45RA+ positively selected. The V gene is TRBV5-4, the J gene TRBJ1-1, with no clear D. The source of this sequence is a man aged 30 to 39 in good health. CDR3 DNA sequence: TGTGCCAGCAGCTCACCACAGAATATGAACACTGAAGCTTTCTTT. It is translated as CASSSPQNMNTEAFF.